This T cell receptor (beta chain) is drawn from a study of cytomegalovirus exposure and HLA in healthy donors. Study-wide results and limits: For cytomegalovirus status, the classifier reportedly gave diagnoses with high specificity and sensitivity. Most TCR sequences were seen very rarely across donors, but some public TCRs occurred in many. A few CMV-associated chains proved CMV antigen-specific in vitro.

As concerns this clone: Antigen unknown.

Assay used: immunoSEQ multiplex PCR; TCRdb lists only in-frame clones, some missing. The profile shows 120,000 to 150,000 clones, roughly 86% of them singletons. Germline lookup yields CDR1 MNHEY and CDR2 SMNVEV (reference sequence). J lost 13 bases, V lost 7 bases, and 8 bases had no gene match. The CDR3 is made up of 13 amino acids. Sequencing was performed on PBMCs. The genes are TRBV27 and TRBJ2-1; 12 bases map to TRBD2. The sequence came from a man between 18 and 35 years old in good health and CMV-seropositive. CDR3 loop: CASTLLAGGQQFF. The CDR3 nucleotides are TGTGCCAGCACGCTACTAGCGGGAGGTCAACAGTTCTTC.